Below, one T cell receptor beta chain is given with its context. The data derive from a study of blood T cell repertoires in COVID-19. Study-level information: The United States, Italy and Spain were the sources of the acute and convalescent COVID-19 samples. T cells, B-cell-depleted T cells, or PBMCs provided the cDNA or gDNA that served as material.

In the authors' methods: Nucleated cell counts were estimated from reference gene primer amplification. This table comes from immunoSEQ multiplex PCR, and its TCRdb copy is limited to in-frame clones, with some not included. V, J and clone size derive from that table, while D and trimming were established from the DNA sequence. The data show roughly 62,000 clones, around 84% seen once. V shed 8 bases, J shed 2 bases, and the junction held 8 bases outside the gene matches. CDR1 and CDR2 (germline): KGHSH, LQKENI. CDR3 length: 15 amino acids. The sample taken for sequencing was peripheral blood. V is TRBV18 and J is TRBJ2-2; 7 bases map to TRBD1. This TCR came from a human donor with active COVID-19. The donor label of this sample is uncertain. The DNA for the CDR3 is TGTGCCAGCCCAGACAGGGATGGTAACACCGGGGAGCTGTTTTTT. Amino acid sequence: CASPDRDGNTGELFF.